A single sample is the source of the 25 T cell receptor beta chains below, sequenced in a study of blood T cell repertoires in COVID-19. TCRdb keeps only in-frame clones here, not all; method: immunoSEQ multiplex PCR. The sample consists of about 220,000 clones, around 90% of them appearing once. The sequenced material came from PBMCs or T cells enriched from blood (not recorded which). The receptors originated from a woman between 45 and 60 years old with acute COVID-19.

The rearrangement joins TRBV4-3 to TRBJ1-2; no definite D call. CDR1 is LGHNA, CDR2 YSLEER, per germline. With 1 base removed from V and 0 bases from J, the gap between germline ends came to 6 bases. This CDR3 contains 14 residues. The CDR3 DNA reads TGCGCCAGCAGCCAAGGCCCGGCTAACTATGGCTACACCTTC. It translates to CASSQGPANYGYTF.

The CDR3 loop is CASSLVSTSRQETQYF. DNA for the CDR3: TGCGCCAGCAGCTTGGTATCGACTAGCCGACAAGAGACCCAGTACTTC. The rearrangement uses TRBV5-1 and TRBJ2-5, with 7 nucleotides matching TRBD2. The V and J ends lost 0 bases and 2 bases, in that order; junction bases with no gene match: 7. The CDR3 has 16 amino acids. Germline V gene lookup returns CDR1 SGHRS and CDR2 YFSETQ.

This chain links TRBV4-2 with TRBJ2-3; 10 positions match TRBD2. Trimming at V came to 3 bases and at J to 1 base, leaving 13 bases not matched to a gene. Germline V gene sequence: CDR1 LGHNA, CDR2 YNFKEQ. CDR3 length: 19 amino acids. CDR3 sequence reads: CASSQQTAGGGSGTDTQYF. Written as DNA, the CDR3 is TGTGCCAGCAGCCAGCAGACAGCGGGAGGGGGGTCCGGCACAGATACGCAGTATTTT.

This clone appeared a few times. The CDR3 spells CASSLNRVYEQYF. CDR3 nucleotide sequence: TGTGCCAGCAGCTTAAACAGGGTCTACGAGCAGTACTTC. The rearrangement links TRBV7-2 to TRBJ2-7; possibly TRBD1 for D (6 bases). Germline lookup yields CDR1 SGHTA and CDR2 FQGNSA. The CDR3 length is 13 residues. The ends were cut back, 2 bases at V and 3 bases at J, with 8 bases in the middle.

In DNA, the CDR3 is TGTGCCAGCAGTTGGTCTAGCGGAGGCGAACAAGAGACCCAGTACTTC. This translates into CASSWSSGGEQETQYF. This chain links TRBV27 with TRBJ2-5; TRBD2 aligns across 7 bases. The trim removed 4 bases at V and 2 bases at J, leaving 10 bases unmatched. The CDR3 is made up of 16 amino acids. Germline V gene lookup returns CDR1 MNHEY and CDR2 SMNVEV (reference sequence).

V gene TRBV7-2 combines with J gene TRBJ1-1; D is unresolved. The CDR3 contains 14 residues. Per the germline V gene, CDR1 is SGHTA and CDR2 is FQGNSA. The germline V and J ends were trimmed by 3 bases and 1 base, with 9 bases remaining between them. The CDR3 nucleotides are TGTGCCAGCAGCTTGTATGCGGGGAACACTGAAGCTTTCTTT. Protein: CASSLYAGNTEAFF.

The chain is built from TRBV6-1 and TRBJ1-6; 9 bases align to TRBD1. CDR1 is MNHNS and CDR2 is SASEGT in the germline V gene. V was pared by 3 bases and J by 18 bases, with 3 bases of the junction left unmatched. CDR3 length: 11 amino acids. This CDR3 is CASSEGQGSHF. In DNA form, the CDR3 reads TGTGCCAGCAGTGAGGGACAGGGCTCCCACTTT.

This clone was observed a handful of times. DNA for the CDR3: TGTGCCAGCAGCTTTGGGACTAGACTCTACGAGCAGTACTTC. Protein: CASSFGTRLYEQYF. J is TRBJ2-7 and V is TRBV5-8; 8 bases line up with TRBD2. The germline CDR1 and CDR2 sequences are SGHTS and YDEGEE. The CDR3 runs to 14 residues. The junction had 4 bases not matched to a gene; V was cut back by 2 bases and J by 3 bases.

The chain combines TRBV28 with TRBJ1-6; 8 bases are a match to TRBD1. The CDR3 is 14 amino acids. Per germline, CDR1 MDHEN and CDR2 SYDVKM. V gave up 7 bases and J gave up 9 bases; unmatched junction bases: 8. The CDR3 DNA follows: TGTGCCAGCACCAGGGACAGGCGGATTTCACCCCTCCACTTT. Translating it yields CASTRDRRISPLHF. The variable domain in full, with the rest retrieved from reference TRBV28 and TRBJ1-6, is DVKVTQSSRYLVKRTGEKVFLECVQDMDHENMFWYRQDPGLGLRLIYFSYDVKMKEKGDIPEGYSVSREKKERFSLILESASTNQTSMYLCASTRDRRISPLHFGNGTRLTVT.

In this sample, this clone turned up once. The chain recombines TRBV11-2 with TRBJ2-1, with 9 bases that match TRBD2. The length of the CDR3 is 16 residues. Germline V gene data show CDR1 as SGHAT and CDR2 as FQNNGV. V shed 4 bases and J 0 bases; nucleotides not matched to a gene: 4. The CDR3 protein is CASSSSSGSSYNEQFF. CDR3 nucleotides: TGTGCCAGCAGCTCGAGTAGCGGGAGCTCCTACAATGAGCAGTTCTTC.

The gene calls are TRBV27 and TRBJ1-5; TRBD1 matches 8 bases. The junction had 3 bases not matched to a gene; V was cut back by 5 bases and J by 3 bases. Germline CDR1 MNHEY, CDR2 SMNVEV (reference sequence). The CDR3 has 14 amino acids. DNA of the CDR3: TGTGCCAGCAGTCGACAGGGGACCAATCAGCCCCAGCATTTT. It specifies CASSRQGTNQPQHF.

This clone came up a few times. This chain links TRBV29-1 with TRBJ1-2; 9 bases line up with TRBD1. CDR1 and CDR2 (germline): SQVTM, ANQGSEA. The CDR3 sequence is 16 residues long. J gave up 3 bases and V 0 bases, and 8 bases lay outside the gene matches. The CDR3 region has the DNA TGCAGCGTTGAAGATCTTCAAGGGACAGGGCACTATGGCTACACCTTC. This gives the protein CSVEDLQGTGHYGYTF.

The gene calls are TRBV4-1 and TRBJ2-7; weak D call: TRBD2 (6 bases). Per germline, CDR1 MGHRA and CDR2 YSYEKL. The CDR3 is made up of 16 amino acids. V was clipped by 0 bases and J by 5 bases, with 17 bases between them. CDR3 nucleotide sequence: TGCGCCAGCAGCCAAGATCCGATCGAGCGGGCCGACGAGCAGTACTTC. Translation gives CASSQDPIERADEQYF.

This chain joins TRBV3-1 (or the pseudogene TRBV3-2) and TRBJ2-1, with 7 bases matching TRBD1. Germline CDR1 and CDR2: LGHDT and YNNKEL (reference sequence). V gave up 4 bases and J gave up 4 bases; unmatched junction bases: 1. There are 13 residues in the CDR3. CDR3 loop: CASSRDRYNEQFF. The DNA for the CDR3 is TGTGCCAGCAGCCGGGACAGATACAATGAGCAGTTCTTC.

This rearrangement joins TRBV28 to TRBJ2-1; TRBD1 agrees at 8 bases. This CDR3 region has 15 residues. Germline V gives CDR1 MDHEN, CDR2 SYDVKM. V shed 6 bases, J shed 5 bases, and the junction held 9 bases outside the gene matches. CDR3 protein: CASSRQGLLDNEQFF. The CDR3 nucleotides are TGTGCCAGCAGCCGACAGGGGCTTTTGGACAATGAGCAGTTCTTC.

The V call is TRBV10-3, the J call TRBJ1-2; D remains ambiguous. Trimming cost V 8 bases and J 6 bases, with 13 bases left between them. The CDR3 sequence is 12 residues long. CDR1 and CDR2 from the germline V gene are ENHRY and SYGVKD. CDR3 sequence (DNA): TGTGCCATCCGATCAAACGGGGATGGCTACACCTTC. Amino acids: CAIRSNGDGYTF.

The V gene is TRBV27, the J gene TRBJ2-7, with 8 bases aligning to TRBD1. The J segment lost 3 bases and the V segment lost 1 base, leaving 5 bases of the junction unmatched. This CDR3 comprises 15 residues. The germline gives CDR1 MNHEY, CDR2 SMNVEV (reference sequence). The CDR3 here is CASSLLRDRFYEQYF. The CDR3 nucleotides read TGTGCCAGCAGTTTATTACGGGACAGGTTCTACGAGCAGTACTTC.

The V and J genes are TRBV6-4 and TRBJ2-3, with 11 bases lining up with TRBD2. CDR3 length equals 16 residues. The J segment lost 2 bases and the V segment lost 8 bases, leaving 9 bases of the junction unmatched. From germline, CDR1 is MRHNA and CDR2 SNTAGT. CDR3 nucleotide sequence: TGTGCCAGCTCCCGGACTAGCGGGCCGTTCACAGATACGCAGTATTTT. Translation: CASSRTSGPFTDTQYF.

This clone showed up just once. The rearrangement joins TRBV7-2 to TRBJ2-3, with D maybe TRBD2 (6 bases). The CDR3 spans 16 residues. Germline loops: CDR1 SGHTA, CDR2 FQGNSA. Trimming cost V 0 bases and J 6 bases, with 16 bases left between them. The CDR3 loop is CASSLAITGVEDTQYF. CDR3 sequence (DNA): TGTGCCAGCAGCTTAGCTATAACGGGAGTAGAGGATACGCAGTATTTT. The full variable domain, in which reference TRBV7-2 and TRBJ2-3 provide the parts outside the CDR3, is GAGVSQSPSNKVTEKGKDVELRCDPISGHTALYWYRQSLGQGLEFLIYFQGNSAPDKSGLPSDRFSAERTGGSVSTLTIQRTQQEDSAVYLCASSLAITGVEDTQYFGPGTRLTVL.

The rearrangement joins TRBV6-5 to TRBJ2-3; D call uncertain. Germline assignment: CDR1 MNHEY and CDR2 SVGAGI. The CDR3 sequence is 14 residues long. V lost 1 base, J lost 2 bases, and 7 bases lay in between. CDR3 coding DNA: TGTGCCAGCAGTTACTTACTACCCACAGATACGCAGTATTTT. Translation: CASSYLLPTDTQYF.

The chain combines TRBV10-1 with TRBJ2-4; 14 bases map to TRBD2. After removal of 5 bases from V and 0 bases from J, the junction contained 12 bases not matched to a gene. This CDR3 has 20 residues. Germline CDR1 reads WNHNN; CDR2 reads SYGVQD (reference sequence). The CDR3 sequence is CASSLRQWTSGRLAKNIQYF. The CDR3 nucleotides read TGCGCCAGCAGTCTGCGACAGTGGACTAGCGGGAGGCTAGCCAAAAACATTCAGTACTTC.

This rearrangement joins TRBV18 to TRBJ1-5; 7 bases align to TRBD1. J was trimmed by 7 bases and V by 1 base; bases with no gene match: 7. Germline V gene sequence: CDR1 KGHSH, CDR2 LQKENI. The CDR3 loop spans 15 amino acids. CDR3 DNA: TGTGCCAGCTCACCACAACAGGGGATGGACCAGCCCCAGCATTTT. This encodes CASSPQQGMDQPQHF.

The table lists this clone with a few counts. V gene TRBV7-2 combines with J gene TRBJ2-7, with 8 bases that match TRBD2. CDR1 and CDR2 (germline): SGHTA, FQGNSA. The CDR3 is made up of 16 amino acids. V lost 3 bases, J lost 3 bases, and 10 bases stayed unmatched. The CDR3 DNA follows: TGTGCCAGCAGCTTCGGGTACGGGAGGGGGGGCTACGAGCAGTACTTC. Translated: CASSFGYGRGGYEQYF.

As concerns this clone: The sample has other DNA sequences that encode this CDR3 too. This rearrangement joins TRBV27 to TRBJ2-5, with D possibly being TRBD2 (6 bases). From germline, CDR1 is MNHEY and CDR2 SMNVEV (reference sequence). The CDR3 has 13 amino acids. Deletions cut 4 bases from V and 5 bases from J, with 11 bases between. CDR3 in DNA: TGTGCCAGCAGTTCGCGGGGAAGGGAGACCCAGTACTTC. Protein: CASSSRGRETQYF.

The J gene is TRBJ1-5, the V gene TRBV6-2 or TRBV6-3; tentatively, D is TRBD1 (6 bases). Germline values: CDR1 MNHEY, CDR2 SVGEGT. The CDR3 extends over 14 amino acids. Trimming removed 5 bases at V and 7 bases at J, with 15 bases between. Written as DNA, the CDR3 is TGTGCCAGCAGTCTATTACAGGGTGACCAGCCCCAGCATTTT. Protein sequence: CASSLLQGDQPQHF.